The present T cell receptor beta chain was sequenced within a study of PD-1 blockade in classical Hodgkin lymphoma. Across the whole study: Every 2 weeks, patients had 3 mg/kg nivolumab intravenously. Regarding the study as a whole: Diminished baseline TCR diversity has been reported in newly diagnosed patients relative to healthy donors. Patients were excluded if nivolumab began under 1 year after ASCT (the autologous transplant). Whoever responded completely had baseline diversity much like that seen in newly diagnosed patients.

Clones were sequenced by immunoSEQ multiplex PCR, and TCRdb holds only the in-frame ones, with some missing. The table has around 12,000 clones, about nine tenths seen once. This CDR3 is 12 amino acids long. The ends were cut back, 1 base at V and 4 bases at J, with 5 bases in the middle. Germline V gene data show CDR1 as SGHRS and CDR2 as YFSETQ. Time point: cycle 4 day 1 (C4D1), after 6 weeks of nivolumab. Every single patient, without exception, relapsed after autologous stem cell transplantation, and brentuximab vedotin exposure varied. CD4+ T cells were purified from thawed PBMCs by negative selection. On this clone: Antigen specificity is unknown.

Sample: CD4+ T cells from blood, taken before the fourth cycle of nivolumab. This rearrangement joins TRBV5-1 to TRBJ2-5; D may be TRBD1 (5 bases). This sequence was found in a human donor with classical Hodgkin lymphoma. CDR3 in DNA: TGCGCCAGCAGCTTGCAGGGAGAGACCCAGTACTTC. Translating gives CASSLQGETQYF.